Each of the 12 T cell receptor beta chains below was sequenced from the same sample in a study of blood T cell repertoires in COVID-19. The repertoire was sequenced with immunoSEQ multiplex PCR; TCRdb's copy has only in-frame clones and lacks some. The table includes some 370,000 clones, around 89% detected once. The sequenced material came from peripheral blood. The receptors come from a man aged 40-55 years with acute or convalescent COVID-19.

This chain connects TRBV11-2 to TRBJ2-7; 10 bases map to TRBD1. This CDR3 has 15 amino acids. The V gene end was trimmed by 5 bases and the J gene end by 0 bases; junction bases not matched to a gene: 4. The germline V gene has CDR1 SGHAT and CDR2 FQNNGV. CDR3 sequence: CASSLGTGVSYEQYF. In DNA, the CDR3 is TGTGCCAGCAGCCTAGGGACAGGGGTCTCCTACGAGCAGTACTTC.

The V gene is TRBV7-8, the J gene TRBJ1-1; D is unclear. The V and J ends lost 4 bases and 1 base respectively, with 16 bases between them. The CDR3 is made up of 16 amino acids. Germline assignment: CDR1 SGHVS and CDR2 FQNEAQ. The CDR3 DNA follows: TGTGCCAGCAGCTCCCTGGGCGGGGAGGGGAACACTGAAGCTTTCTTT. As protein: CASSSLGGEGNTEAFF. Complete variable domain (other parts from reference TRBV7-8 and TRBJ1-1): GAGVSQSPRYKVAKRGQDVALRCDPISGHVSLFWYQQALGQGPEFLTYFQNEAQLDKSGLPSDRFFAERPEGSVSTLKIQRTQQEDSAVYLCASSSLGGEGNTEAFFGQGTRLTVV.

The chain uses TRBV7-2 and TRBJ1-6, with D tentatively TRBD1 (5 bases). The V and J ends lost 5 bases and 10 bases respectively, with 18 bases between them. This CDR3 comprises 15 residues. CDR1 and CDR2 (germline): SGHTA, FQGNSA. This CDR3 reads CASSAFGGVWSPLHF. The CDR3 nucleotides read TGTGCCAGCAGCGCGTTCGGGGGAGTGTGGTCACCCCTCCACTTT.

V usage is TRBV5-1 and J usage is TRBJ1-2, with 12 bases aligning to TRBD1. The germline V gene encodes CDR1 SGHRS and CDR2 YFSETQ. The CDR3 has 17 residues. J lost 7 bases, V lost 1 base, and 11 bases had no gene match. The CDR3 coding sequence is TGCGCCAGCAGCTTGCTCGGGACAGGGGGCGCAGATGGTGGCTACACCTTC. Its translation is CASSLLGTGGADGGYTF.

The rearrangement uses TRBV29-1 and TRBJ2-3; 10 positions match TRBD1. The CDR3 covers 16 residues. Germline CDR1 and CDR2: SQVTM and ANQGSEA. V lost 0 bases and J lost 2; bases outside the gene matches: 5. CDR3 sequence reads: CSVEDGDRGITDTQYF. The DNA for the CDR3 is TGCAGCGTTGAAGATGGGGACAGGGGCATCACAGATACGCAGTATTTT.

This sequence joins TRBV4-3 and TRBJ2-7; D is uncertain. The germline V and J ends were trimmed by 0 bases and 3 bases, with 6 bases remaining between them. The CDR3 sequence is 13 residues long. Germline V gene lookup returns CDR1 LGHNA and CDR2 YSLEER. CDR3 coding DNA: TGCGCCAGCAGCCAAGAATACAACTACGAGCAGTACTTC. Its translation is CASSQEYNYEQYF.

The chain has TRBV6-5 and TRBJ1-2, with 8 bases aligning to TRBD1. J was trimmed by 8 bases and V by 9 bases; bases with no gene match: 17. CDR1 and CDR2 (germline): MNHEY, SVGAGI. The CDR3 totals 15 residues. The CDR3 DNA follows: TGTGCCAGTAACCTCGGTCAGGGACAGGTTGCCGGCTACACCTTC. It encodes CASNLGQGQVAGYTF.

The gene calls are TRBV10-3 and TRBJ2-1; 8 bases agree with TRBD2. V dropped 4 bases and J dropped 0; count of bases not matched to a gene: 2. Per the germline V gene, CDR1 is ENHRY and CDR2 is SYGVKD. The CDR3 runs 15 residues. Written as DNA, the CDR3 is TGTGCCATCAGTGGAACTAGCGGCTCCTACAATGAGCAGTTCTTC. It yields the protein CAISGTSGSYNEQFF.

This clone was counted a single time. The chain recombines TRBV2 with TRBJ2-1; TRBD1 matches 9 bases. CDR1 and CDR2 (germline): SNHLY, FYNNEI. V lost 2 bases, J lost 12 bases, and 14 bases stayed unmatched. This CDR3 region has 16 residues. The CDR3 DNA follows: TGTGCCAGCAGTGAAAGGGGGACAGGGAATACAATGACGCAGTTCTTC. This codes for CASSERGTGNTMTQFF.

The J gene is TRBJ1-2, the V gene TRBV12-3 or TRBV12-4; perhaps TRBD1 as D (6 bases). V gave up 5 bases and J gave up 4 bases, with 11 bases separating them. The CDR3 has 13 amino acids. The CDR3 region is CASSPGHLYGYTF. CDR3 in DNA: TGTGCCAGCAGTCCGGGACACCTCTATGGCTACACCTTC.

The J gene is TRBJ1-1, the V gene TRBV7-2, with D hard to call. V was cut by 3 bases and J by 0 bases, with 8 bases left in between. The CDR3 is 14 amino acids. Germline lookup yields CDR1 SGHTA and CDR2 FQGNSA. This CDR3 reads CASSFQAMNTEAFF. In DNA, the CDR3 is TGTGCCAGCAGCTTTCAGGCCATGAACACTGAAGCTTTCTTT. Looking up the rest from reference TRBV7-2 and TRBJ1-1 gives the full variable domain: GAGVSQSPSNKVTEKGKDVELRCDPISGHTALYWYRQSLGQGLEFLIYFQGNSAPDKSGLPSDRFSAERTGGSVSTLTIQRTQQEDSAVYLCASSFQAMNTEAFFGQGTRLTVV.

This chain uses TRBV5-1 with TRBJ2-3, with 10 bases lining up with TRBD2. The CDR3 extends over 18 amino acids. Germline assignment: CDR1 SGHRS and CDR2 YFSETQ. Germline trimming cut 4 bases from V and 3 bases from J; bases unmatched to any gene: 14. The CDR3 DNA follows: TGCGCCAGCAGCCCCGGAACCTTAGCGGGAGGTAGAACAGATACGCAGTATTTT. Amino acid sequence: CASSPGTLAGGRTDTQYF.